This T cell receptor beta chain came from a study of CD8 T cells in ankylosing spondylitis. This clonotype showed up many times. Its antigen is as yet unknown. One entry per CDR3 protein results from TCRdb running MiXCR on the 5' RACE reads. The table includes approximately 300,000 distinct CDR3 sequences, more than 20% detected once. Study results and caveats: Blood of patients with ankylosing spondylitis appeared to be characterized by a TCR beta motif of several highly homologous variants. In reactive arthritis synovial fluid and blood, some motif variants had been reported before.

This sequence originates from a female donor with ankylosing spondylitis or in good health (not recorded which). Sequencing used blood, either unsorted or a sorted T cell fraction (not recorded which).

Written as DNA, the CDR3 is TGTGCCAGCAGCCAAGATTGGACAGGGGGGTCGCGTGGCTACACCTTC. Amino acid sequence: CASSQDWTGGSRGYTF. The V and J genes are TRBV4-2 and TRBJ1-2, with 10 bases fitting TRBD1. The CDR3 is made up of 16 amino acids. Losses at the gene ends were 0 bases for V and 7 bases for J; bases not matched to a gene: 8. In germline, CDR1 is LGHNA, CDR2 YNFKEQ.